This is a list of T cell receptor beta chains from one sample in a study of cytomegalovirus exposure and HLA in healthy donors. The repertoire was sequenced with immunoSEQ multiplex PCR; TCRdb's copy has only in-frame clones and lacks some. The table includes tens of thousands of clones, more than 90% detected once. The specimen was PBMCs. Every receptor here comes from a man aged 18 to 29 in good health and CMV-seronegative. Each CDR3 is given with its conserved first and last residue. Fields, in order: D gene, J gene, V gene, clone size, CDR3 protein, CDR3 DNA. A D gene is named only where the DNA matches it firmly. A row's size may be missing; if present it is once, few, many or a size class.

D gene: .; J gene: TRBJ1-2; V gene: TRBV5-4; clone size: .; CDR3 protein: CASSLRERLYGYTF; CDR3 DNA: TGTGCCAGCAGCTTGAGGGAGAGACTCTATGGCTACACCTTC
D gene: TRBD2; J gene: TRBJ2-7; V gene: TRBV19; clone size: few; CDR3 protein: CASSSIAGLHYEQYF; CDR3 DNA: TGTGCCAGTAGTAGTATAGCGGGACTACACTACGAGCAGTACTTC
D gene: TRBD2; J gene: TRBJ2-5; V gene: TRBV4-1; clone size: .; CDR3 protein: CASSQAGGVETQYF; CDR3 DNA: TGCGCCAGCAGCCAGGCCGGGGGGGTGGAGACCCAGTACTTC
D gene: .; J gene: TRBJ1-4; V gene: TRBV18; clone size: .; CDR3 protein: CASSPFPQGNEKLFF; CDR3 DNA: TGTGCCAGCTCACCGTTCCCGCAGGGGAATGAAAAACTGTTTTTT
D gene: .; J gene: TRBJ1-5; V gene: TRBV18; clone size: .; CDR3 protein: CASSPRGEGNQPQHF; CDR3 DNA: TGTGCCAGCTCACCCAGGGGAGAGGGCAATCAGCCCCAGCATTTT
D gene: .; J gene: TRBJ2-7; V gene: TRBV6-5; clone size: once; CDR3 protein: CASSYRGVSYEQYF; CDR3 DNA: TGTGCCAGCAGTTACAGGGGTGTGAGTTACGAGCAGTACTTC
D gene: .; J gene: TRBJ2-7; V gene: TRBV5-6; clone size: .; CDR3 protein: CASSLTPHYEQYF; CDR3 DNA: TGTGCCAGCAGCTTGACTCCTCACTACGAGCAGTACTTC
D gene: .; J gene: TRBJ2-1; V gene: TRBV19; clone size: .; CDR3 protein: CASSIAGADYNEQFF; CDR3 DNA: TGTGCCAGTAGTATAGCGGGAGCCGACTACAATGAGCAGTTCTTC
D gene: .; J gene: TRBJ2-5; V gene: TRBV9; clone size: .; CDR3 protein: CASSADWGDQETQYF; CDR3 DNA: TGTGCCAGCAGCGCCGATTGGGGGGACCAAGAGACCCAGTACTTC
D gene: .; J gene: TRBJ2-7; V gene: TRBV19; clone size: .; CDR3 protein: CASSIEGDSYEQYF; CDR3 DNA: TGTGCCAGTAGTATAGAAGGGGACTCCTACGAGCAGTACTTC
D gene: .; J gene: TRBJ2-1; V gene: TRBV15; clone size: .; CDR3 protein: CATSRVLGRSEQFF; CDR3 DNA: TGTGCCACCAGCAGAGTACTAGGTCGCAGTGAGCAGTTCTTC
D gene: TRBD1; J gene: TRBJ2-5; V gene: TRBV28; clone size: .; CDR3 protein: CASSLGPGGEETQYF; CDR3 DNA: TGTGCCAGCAGTTTAGGTCCAGGGGGCGAGGAGACCCAGTACTTC
D gene: TRBD1; J gene: TRBJ1-4; V gene: TRBV6-5; clone size: .; CDR3 protein: CASSWDRRDEKLFF; CDR3 DNA: TGTGCCAGCAGCTGGGACAGACGAGATGAAAAACTGTTTTTT
D gene: .; J gene: TRBJ1-2; V gene: TRBV5-4; clone size: .; CDR3 protein: CASSLALTPGYGYTF; CDR3 DNA: TGTGCCAGCAGCTTGGCTCTGACCCCGGGCTATGGCTACACCTTC
D gene: .; J gene: TRBJ2-6; V gene: TRBV4-3; clone size: .; CDR3 protein: CASSQDISGANVLTF; CDR3 DNA: TGCGCCAGCAGCCAAGATATCTCTGGGGCCAACGTCCTGACTTTC
D gene: TRBD2; J gene: TRBJ2-7; V gene: TRBV7-9; clone size: once; CDR3 protein: CASSLAGGEYYEQYF; CDR3 DNA: TGTGCCAGCAGCTTAGCGGGGGGGGAATACTACGAGCAGTACTTC
D gene: .; J gene: TRBJ2-2; V gene: TRBV27; clone size: .; CDR3 protein: CASRRTNTGELFF; CDR3 DNA: TGTGCCAGCAGGCGGACAAACACCGGGGAGCTGTTTTTT
D gene: .; J gene: TRBJ2-7; V gene: TRBV5-1; clone size: .; CDR3 protein: CASSLWSGGDEQYF; CDR3 DNA: TGCGCCAGCAGCTTGTGGTCAGGAGGAGACGAGCAGTACTTC
D gene: .; J gene: TRBJ1-3; V gene: TRBV7-9; clone size: .; CDR3 protein: CASSLDMGGFSGNTIYF; CDR3 DNA: TGTGCCAGCAGCTTAGATATGGGGGGGTTCTCTGGAAACACCATATATTTT
D gene: TRBD1; J gene: TRBJ2-5; V gene: TRBV29-1; clone size: .; CDR3 protein: CSVEYLGVTPGQGHQETQYF; CDR3 DNA: TGCAGCGTTGAGTACCTGGGGGTTACACCGGGACAGGGGCACCAAGAGACCCAGTACTTC
D gene: TRBD1; J gene: TRBJ2-7; V gene: TRBV28; clone size: .; CDR3 protein: CASLTPGTVEQYF; CDR3 DNA: TGTGCCAGCCTCACCCCCGGGACAGTAGAGCAGTACTTC
D gene: .; J gene: TRBJ2-7; V gene: TRBV6-5; clone size: .; CDR3 protein: CASSEPGESYEQYF; CDR3 DNA: TGTGCCAGCAGTGAACCCGGGGAGTCCTACGAGCAGTACTTC
D gene: .; J gene: TRBJ1-3; V gene: TRBV28; clone size: .; CDR3 protein: CAIWGAGNTIYF; CDR3 DNA: TGTGCCATTTGGGGGGCTGGAAACACCATATATTTT
D gene: .; J gene: TRBJ1-2; V gene: TRBV7-2; clone size: .; CDR3 protein: CASTPGGGGYYGYTF; CDR3 DNA: TGTGCCAGCACCCCCGGGGGTGGGGGTTACTATGGCTACACCTTC
D gene: .; J gene: TRBJ2-1; V gene: TRBV27; clone size: .; CDR3 protein: CASSPRNEQFF; CDR3 DNA: TGTGCCAGCAGCCCCCGCAATGAGCAGTTCTTC
D gene: TRBD2; J gene: TRBJ2-4; V gene: TRBV28; clone size: .; CDR3 protein: CASRGGGNIQYF; CDR3 DNA: TGTGCCAGCAGGGGCGGGGGAAACATTCAGTACTTC
D gene: .; J gene: TRBJ2-5; V gene: TRBV11-2; clone size: .; CDR3 protein: CASSLVVEGEGETQYF; CDR3 DNA: TGTGCCAGCAGCTTAGTGGTTGAGGGGGAGGGAGAGACCCAGTACTTC
D gene: TRBD2; J gene: TRBJ2-1; V gene: TRBV7-7; clone size: once; CDR3 protein: CASSPTSGSNNEQFF; CDR3 DNA: TGTGCTAGCAGCCCGACTAGCGGGAGCAACAATGAGCAGTTCTTC
D gene: .; J gene: TRBJ2-3; V gene: TRBV27; clone size: .; CDR3 protein: CASSPGTLSTDTQYF; CDR3 DNA: TGTGCCAGCAGTCCAGGGACTTTAAGCACAGATACGCAGTATTTT
D gene: .; J gene: TRBJ1-1; V gene: TRBV4-2; clone size: .; CDR3 protein: CASSHQQVMNTEAFF; CDR3 DNA: TGTGCCAGCAGCCACCAACAGGTCATGAACACTGAAGCTTTCTTT
D gene: .; J gene: TRBJ2-1; V gene: TRBV19; clone size: .; CDR3 protein: CASSRALLVNNEQFF; CDR3 DNA: TGTGCCAGTTCCAGGGCCCTCTTGGTTAACAATGAGCAGTTCTTC
D gene: TRBD1; J gene: TRBJ1-4; V gene: TRBV5-4; clone size: .; CDR3 protein: CASSERSDRVGEKLFF; CDR3 DNA: TGTGCCAGCAGCGAAAGAAGCGACAGGGTGGGTGAAAAACTGTTTTTT
D gene: .; J gene: TRBJ1-2; V gene: TRBV29-1; clone size: .; CDR3 protein: CSVNDQATGYGYTF; CDR3 DNA: TGCAGCGTCAACGATCAAGCAACCGGCTATGGCTACACCTTC
D gene: TRBD2; J gene: TRBJ2-1; V gene: TRBV11-3; clone size: few; CDR3 protein: CASSPRSGRADNEQFF; CDR3 DNA: TGTGCCAGCAGCCCCCGTAGCGGGAGGGCCGACAATGAGCAGTTCTTC
D gene: .; J gene: TRBJ2-1; V gene: TRBV19; clone size: .; CDR3 protein: CASSDDMGNNEQFF; CDR3 DNA: TGTGCCAGTAGCGACGACATGGGTAACAATGAGCAGTTCTTC
D gene: .; J gene: TRBJ1-1; V gene: TRBV2; clone size: .; CDR3 protein: CASRDQGYTEAFF; CDR3 DNA: TGTGCCAGCAGGGATCAGGGATACACTGAAGCTTTCTTT
D gene: .; J gene: TRBJ1-1; V gene: TRBV7-9; clone size: .; CDR3 protein: CASSEGGEAFF; CDR3 DNA: TGTGCCAGCAGCGAAGGGGGTGAAGCTTTCTTT